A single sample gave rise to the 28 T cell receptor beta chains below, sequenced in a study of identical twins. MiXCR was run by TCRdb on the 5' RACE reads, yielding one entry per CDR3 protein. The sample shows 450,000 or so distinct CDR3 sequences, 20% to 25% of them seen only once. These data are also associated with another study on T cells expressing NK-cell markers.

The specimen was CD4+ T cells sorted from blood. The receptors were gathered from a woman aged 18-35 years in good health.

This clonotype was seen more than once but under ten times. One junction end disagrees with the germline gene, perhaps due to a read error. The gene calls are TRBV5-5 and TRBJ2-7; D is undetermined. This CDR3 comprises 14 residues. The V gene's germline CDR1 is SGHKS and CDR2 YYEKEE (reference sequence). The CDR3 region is CASSLAESDTSHNF. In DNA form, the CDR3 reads TGTGCCAGCAGCTTGGCGGAATCTGACACAAGCCATAACTTC.

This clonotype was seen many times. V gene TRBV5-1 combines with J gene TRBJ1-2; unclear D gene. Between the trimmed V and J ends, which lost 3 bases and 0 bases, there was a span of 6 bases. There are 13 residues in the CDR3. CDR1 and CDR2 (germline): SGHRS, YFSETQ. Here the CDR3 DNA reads TGCGCCAGCAGCTCTACAGCTAACTATGGCTACACCTTC. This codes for CASSSTANYGYTF.

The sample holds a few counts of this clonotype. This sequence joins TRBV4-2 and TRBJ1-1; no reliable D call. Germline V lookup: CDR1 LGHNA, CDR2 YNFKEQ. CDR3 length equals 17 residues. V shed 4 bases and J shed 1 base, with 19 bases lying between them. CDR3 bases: TGTGCCAGCAGCCCAGAGGTTGTGGGATACGGGAACACTGAAGCTTTCTTT. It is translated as CASSPEVVGYGNTEAFF.

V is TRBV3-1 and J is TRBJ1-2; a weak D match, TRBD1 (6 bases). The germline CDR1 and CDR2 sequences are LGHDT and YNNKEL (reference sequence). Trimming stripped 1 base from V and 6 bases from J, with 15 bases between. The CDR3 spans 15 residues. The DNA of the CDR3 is TGTGCCAGCAGCCAAGTCCCCGCCAGGGGTCATGGCTACACCTTC. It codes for CASSQVPARGHGYTF.

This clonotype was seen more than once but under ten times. DNA of the CDR3: TGCAGTGCTAGAGATATGGGAAACCCTCGCTACGAGCAGTACTTC. As protein: CSARDMGNPRYEQYF. The chain recombines TRBV20-1 with TRBJ2-7; D gene uncertain. The V gene's germline CDR1 is DFQATT and CDR2 SNEGSKA (reference sequence). The CDR3 loop spans 15 amino acids. Trimming took off 0 bases at V and 3 bases at J, with 15 bases between the two ends.

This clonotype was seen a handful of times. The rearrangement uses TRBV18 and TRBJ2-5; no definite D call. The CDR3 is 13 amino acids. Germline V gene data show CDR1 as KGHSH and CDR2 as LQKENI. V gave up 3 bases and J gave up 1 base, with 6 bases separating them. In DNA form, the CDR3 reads TGTGCCAGCTCACCGTTCACCCAAGAGACCCAGTACTTC. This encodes CASSPFTQETQYF. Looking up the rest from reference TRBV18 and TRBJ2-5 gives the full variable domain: NAGVMQNPRHLVRRRGQEARLRCSPMKGHSHVYWYRQLPEEGLKFMVYLQKENIIDESGMPKERFSAEFPKEGPSILRIQQVVRGDSAAYFCASSPFTQETQYFGPGTRLLVL.

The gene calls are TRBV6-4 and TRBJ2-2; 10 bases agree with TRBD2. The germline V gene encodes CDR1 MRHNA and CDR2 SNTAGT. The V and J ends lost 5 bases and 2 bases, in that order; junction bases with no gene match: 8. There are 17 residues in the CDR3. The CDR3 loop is CASSRRSSGGNTGELFF. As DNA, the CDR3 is TGTGCCAGCAGTAGACGCTCTAGCGGGGGCAACACCGGGGAGCTGTTTTTT.

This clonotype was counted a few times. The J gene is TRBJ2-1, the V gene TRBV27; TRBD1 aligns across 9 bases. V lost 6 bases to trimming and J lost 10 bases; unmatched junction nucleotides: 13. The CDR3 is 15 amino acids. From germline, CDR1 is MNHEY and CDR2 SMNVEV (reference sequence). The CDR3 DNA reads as TGTGCCAGCAGGGGGGACAGGGTTCTATTATGGGAGCAGTTCTTC. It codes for CASRGDRVLLWEQFF.

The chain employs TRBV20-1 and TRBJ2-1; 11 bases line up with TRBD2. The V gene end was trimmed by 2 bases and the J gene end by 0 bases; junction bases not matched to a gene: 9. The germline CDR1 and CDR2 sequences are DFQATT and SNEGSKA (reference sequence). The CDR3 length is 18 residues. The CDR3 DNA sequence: TGCAGTGCTAGACAGGTAGCGGGAGGGAAAAGCTCCTACAATGAGCAGTTCTTC. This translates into CSARQVAGGKSSYNEQFF.

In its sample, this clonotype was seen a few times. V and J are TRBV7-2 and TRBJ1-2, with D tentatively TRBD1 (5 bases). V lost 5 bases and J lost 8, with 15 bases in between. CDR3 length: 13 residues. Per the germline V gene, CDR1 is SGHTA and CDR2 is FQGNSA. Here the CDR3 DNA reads TGTGCCAGCAGCCCGTCAGGGCAGGCGGGCTACACCTTC. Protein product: CASSPSGQAGYTF.

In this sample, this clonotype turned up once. In nucleotides, the CDR3 is TGCAGTGCTAGCGGCAGGGCCGGCACTGAAGCTTTCTTT. Amino acids: CSASGRAGTEAFF. The genes are TRBV20-1 and TRBJ1-1; D is possibly TRBD1 (5 bases). The V gene's germline CDR1 is DFQATT and CDR2 SNEGSKA (reference sequence). CDR3 length: 13 residues. Trimming shortened V by 3 bases and J by 4 bases, and 12 bases separated the two germline ends.

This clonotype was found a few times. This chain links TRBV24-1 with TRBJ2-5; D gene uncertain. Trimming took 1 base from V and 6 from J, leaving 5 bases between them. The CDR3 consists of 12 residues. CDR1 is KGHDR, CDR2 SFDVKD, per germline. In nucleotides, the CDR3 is TGTGCCACCAGTGATTTCGGCCAGACCCAGTACTTC. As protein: CATSDFGQTQYF.

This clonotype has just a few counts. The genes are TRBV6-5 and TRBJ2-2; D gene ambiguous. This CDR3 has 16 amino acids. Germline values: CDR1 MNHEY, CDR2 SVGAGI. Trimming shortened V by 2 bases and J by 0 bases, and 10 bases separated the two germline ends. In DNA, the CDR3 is TGTGCCAGCAGTTACGGTACTTTCGCGAACACCGGGGAGCTGTTTTTT. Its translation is CASSYGTFANTGELFF.

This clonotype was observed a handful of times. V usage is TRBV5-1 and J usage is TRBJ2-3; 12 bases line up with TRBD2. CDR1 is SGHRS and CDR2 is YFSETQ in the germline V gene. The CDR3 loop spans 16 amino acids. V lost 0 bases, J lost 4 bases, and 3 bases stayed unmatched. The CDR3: CASSLGLAGASDTQYF. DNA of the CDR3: TGCGCCAGCAGCTTGGGACTAGCGGGGGCCTCAGATACGCAGTATTTT.

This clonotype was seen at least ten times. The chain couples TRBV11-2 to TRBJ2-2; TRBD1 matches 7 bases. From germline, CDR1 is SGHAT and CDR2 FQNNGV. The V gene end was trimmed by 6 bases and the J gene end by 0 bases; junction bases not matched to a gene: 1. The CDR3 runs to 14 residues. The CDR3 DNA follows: TGTGCCAGCAGGAGGGGGCCGAACACCGGGGAGCTGTTTTTT. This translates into CASRRGPNTGELFF.

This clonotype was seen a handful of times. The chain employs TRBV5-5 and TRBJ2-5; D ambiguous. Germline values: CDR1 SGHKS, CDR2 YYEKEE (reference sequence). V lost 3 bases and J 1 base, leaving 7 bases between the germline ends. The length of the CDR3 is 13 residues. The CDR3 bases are TGTGCCAGCAGCTGGCCAGGCCAAGAGACCCAGTACTTC. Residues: CASSWPGQETQYF.

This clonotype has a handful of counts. CDR3 protein: CSARDGGIAGVGETQYF. CDR3 DNA sequence: TGCAGTGCTAGAGATGGTGGAATAGCGGGGGTGGGAGAGACCCAGTACTTC. This sequence joins TRBV20-1 and TRBJ2-5, with 9 positions matching TRBD2. From germline, CDR1 is DFQATT and CDR2 SNEGSKA (reference sequence). V dropped 0 bases and J dropped 4; count of bases not matched to a gene: 12. The length of the CDR3 is 17 residues.

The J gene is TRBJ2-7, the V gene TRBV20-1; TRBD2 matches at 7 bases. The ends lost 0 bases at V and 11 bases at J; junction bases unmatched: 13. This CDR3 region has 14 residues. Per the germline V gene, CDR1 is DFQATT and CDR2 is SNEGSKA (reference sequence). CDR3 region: CSAREGSGAPGEYF. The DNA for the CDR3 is TGCAGTGCTAGAGAGGGAAGCGGGGCCCCCGGGGAGTACTTC.

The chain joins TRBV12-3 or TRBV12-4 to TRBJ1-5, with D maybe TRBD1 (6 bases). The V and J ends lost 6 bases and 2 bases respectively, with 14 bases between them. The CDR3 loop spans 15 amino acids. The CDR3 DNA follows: TGTGCCAGCAGCCCGACAGGTATACGCAATCAGCCCCAGCATTTT. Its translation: CASSPTGIRNQPQHF.

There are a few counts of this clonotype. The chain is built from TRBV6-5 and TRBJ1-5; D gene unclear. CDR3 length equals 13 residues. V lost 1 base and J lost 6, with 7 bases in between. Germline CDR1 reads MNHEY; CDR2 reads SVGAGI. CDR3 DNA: TGTGCCAGCAGTTACTTCCCTGGTCAGCCCCAGCATTTT. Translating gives CASSYFPGQPQHF.

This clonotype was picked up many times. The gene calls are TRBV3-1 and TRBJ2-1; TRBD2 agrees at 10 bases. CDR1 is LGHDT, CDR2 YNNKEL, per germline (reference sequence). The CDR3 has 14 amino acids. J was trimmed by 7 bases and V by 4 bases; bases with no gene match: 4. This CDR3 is CASSPLAGVNEQFF. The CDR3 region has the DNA TGTGCCAGCAGCCCTCTAGCGGGGGTAAATGAGCAGTTCTTC.

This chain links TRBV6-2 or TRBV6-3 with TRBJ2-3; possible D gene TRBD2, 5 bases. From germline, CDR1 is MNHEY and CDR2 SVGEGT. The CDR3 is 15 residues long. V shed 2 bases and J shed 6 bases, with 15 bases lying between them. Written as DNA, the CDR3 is TGTGCCAGCAGTTACGCGAGCGGTCTTTGGGATACGCAGTATTTT. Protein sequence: CASSYASGLWDTQYF.

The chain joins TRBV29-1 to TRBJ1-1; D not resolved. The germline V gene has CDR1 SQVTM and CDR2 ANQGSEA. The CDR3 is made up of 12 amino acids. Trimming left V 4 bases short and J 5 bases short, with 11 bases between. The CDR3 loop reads CSVVRERTEAFF. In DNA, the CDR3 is TGCAGCGTTGTTAGGGAGAGGACTGAAGCTTTCTTT.

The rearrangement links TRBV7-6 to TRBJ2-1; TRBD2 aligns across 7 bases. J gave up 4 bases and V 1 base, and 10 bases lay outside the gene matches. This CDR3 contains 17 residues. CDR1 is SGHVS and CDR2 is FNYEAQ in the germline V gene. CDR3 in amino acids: CASSLGLARNRYNEQFF. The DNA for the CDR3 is TGTGCCAGCAGCTTAGGACTAGCAAGAAACCGTTACAATGAGCAGTTCTTC.

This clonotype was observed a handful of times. The CDR3 DNA follows: TGTGCCAGCTCGGATGGGGGAGATACGCAGTATTTT. Its translation: CASSDGGDTQYF. The chain joins TRBV2 to TRBJ2-3; D possibly matches TRBD1 or TRBD2 (5 bases each). Trimming pared 8 bases from V and 5 bases from J, leaving 11 bases between. This CDR3 contains 12 residues. Germline-derived CDR1 and CDR2 are SNHLY and FYNNEI. Drawing the rest from reference TRBV2 and TRBJ2-3, the complete variable domain is EPEVTQTPSHQVTQMGQEVILRCVPISNHLYFYWYRQILGQKVEFLVSFYNNEISEKSEIFDDQFSVERPDGSNFTLKIRSTKLEDSAMYFCASSDGGDTQYFGPGTRLTVL.

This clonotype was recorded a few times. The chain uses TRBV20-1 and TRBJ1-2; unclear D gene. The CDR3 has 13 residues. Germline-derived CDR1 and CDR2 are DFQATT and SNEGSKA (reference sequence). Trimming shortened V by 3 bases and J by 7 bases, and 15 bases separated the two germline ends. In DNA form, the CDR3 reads TGCAGTGCTAGCCAGCTCACGTTTAGTGGCTACACCTTC. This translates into CSASQLTFSGYTF.

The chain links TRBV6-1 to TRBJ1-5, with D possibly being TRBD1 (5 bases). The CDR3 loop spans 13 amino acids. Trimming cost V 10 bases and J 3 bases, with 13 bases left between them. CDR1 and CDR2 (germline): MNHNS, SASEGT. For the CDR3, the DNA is TGTGCCACCGGGGAGGGGTTCAATCAGCCCCAGCATTTT. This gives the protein CATGEGFNQPQHF.

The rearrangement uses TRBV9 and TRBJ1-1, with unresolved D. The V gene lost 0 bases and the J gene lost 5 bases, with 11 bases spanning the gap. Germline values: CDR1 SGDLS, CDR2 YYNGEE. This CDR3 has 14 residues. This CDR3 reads CASSVGSPRTEAFF. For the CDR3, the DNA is TGTGCCAGCAGCGTAGGTTCCCCGAGGACTGAAGCTTTCTTT.